Listed here are 17 T cell receptor beta chains from one sample, sequenced in a study of shared clonotypes between healthy human individuals. Data came from immunoSEQ multiplex PCR; TCRdb stores just in-frame clones and leaves some out. The sample lists 450,000 to 600,000 clones; less than 80% were seen once. Sample: PBMCs. Every receptor here comes from a woman aged 40-49 years in good health. Some clones in this sample may be carry-over from other donors' samples.

This chain uses TRBV18 with TRBJ2-7; D gene ambiguous. Trimming left V 3 bases short and J 5 bases short, with 8 bases between. Germline CDR1 and CDR2: KGHSH and LQKENI. The CDR3 is 12 amino acids. In nucleotides, the CDR3 is TGTGCCAGCTCACCGGGCGAACACGAGCAGTACTTC. This encodes CASSPGEHEQYF.

A single count supports this clone. CDR3 in amino acids: CASSAYYGYTF. The DNA for the CDR3 is TGTGCCAGCAGTGCGTACTATGGCTACACCTTC. The J gene is TRBJ1-2, the V gene TRBV25-1; D is unclear. The CDR3 sequence is 11 residues long. V dropped 4 bases and J dropped 3 bases, with 3 bases sitting between them. Germline assignment: CDR1 MGHDK and CDR2 SYGVNS.

V is TRBV18 and J is TRBJ2-1; TRBD1 or TRBD2 may be the D gene (5 bases each). In germline, CDR1 is KGHSH, CDR2 LQKENI. The germline V and J ends were trimmed by 1 base and 8 bases, with 18 bases remaining between them. The CDR3 is made up of 16 amino acids. The CDR3 DNA reads TGTGCCAGCTCACCACGGCCTTTGGGGCAGGGAGATGAGCAGTTCTTC. Translating it yields CASSPRPLGQGDEQFF.

This clone was observed once. The chain recombines TRBV5-1 with TRBJ2-3; D gene ambiguous. Germline V CDR1 and CDR2: SGHRS, YFSETQ. V lost 4 bases to trimming and J lost 5 bases, with 8 bases between them. This CDR3 contains 12 residues. The DNA of the CDR3 is TGCGCCAGCAGCGTCGTGGAAGATACGCAGTATTTT. Its protein is CASSVVEDTQYF.

The V and J genes are TRBV4-3 and TRBJ2-1, with 10 bases that match TRBD2. CDR1 is LGHNA and CDR2 is YSLEER in the germline V gene. V trimming: 0 bases; J trimming: 6 bases; junction bases outside the gene matches: 8. This CDR3 spans 17 amino acids. CDR3: CASSQDLASGSPNEQFF. As DNA, the CDR3 is TGCGCCAGCAGCCAAGATCTGGCTAGCGGGAGCCCCAATGAGCAGTTCTTC.

CDR3 amino acids: CASSPPGRTGQPQHF. The CDR3 bases are TGTGCCAGCTCACCACCGGGCAGAACTGGGCAGCCCCAGCATTTT. The chain couples TRBV18 to TRBJ1-5; D is unclear. The CDR3 runs 15 residues. Trimming removed 0 bases from V and 7 bases from J, with 13 bases in between. The germline V gene encodes CDR1 KGHSH and CDR2 LQKENI. Based on the CDR3 plus reference TRBV18 and TRBJ1-5, the full variable domain is NAGVMQNPRHLVRRRGQEARLRCSPMKGHSHVYWYRQLPEEGLKFMVYLQKENIIDESGMPKERFSAEFPKEGPSILRIQQVVRGDSAAYFCASSPPGRTGQPQHFGDGTRLSIL.

The chain carries TRBV27 and TRBJ1-6; the match to TRBD1 covers 7 bases. After removal of 4 bases from V and 11 bases from J, the junction contained 5 bases not matched to a gene. The germline V gene has CDR1 MNHEY and CDR2 SMNVEV (reference sequence). This CDR3 is built from 13 residues. The CDR3 coding sequence is TGTGCCAGCAGTTCACAGGGGACCCCACCCCTCCACTTT. It translates to CASSSQGTPPLHF.

This clone has more than one count but fewer than ten. The chain links TRBV6-6 to TRBJ2-4, with D unclear. This CDR3 has 14 amino acids. From germline, CDR1 is MNHNY and CDR2 SVGAGI (reference sequence). V gave up 10 bases and J gave up 2 bases, with 15 bases separating them. The CDR3 sequence is CATAEDRSKNIQYF. The CDR3 coding sequence is TGTGCCACCGCAGAGGACCGGTCCAAAAACATTCAGTACTTC.

Only one count was recorded for this clone. The chain combines TRBV5-8 with TRBJ2-1; TRBD2 agrees at 10 bases. Germline V gene data show CDR1 as SGHTS and CDR2 as YDEGEE. The trim removed 0 bases at V and 9 bases at J, leaving 12 bases unmatched. The CDR3 has 17 amino acids. CDR3: CASSLEASGRAGGEQFF. Written as DNA, the CDR3 is TGTGCCAGCAGCTTGGAAGCCAGCGGGAGGGCCGGGGGTGAGCAGTTCTTC.

Details on this clone: Just one base apart from a much larger clone, this may be a read error. The same CDR3 also results from other DNA sequences found in this sample. The chain employs TRBV20-1 and TRBJ2-3, with D unclear. V lost 5 bases and J lost 5, with 8 bases in between. The CDR3 consists of 11 residues. Looked up from germline, CDR1 is DFQATT and CDR2 is SNEGSKA (reference sequence). The CDR3 protein is CSAAPGDTQYF. The CDR3 DNA reads TGCAGTGCTGCCCCGGGAGATACGCAGTATTTT.

The V call is TRBV9, the J call TRBJ2-1, with 11 bases fitting TRBD2. This CDR3 is 17 amino acids long. The V gene end was trimmed by 0 bases and the J gene end by 0 bases; junction bases not matched to a gene: 2. Germline V gives CDR1 SGDLS, CDR2 YYNGEE. The CDR3 region is CASSVGLAGGSYNEQFF. In DNA form, the CDR3 reads TGTGCCAGCAGCGTAGGGCTAGCGGGAGGCTCCTACAATGAGCAGTTCTTC.

The chain is built from TRBV28 and TRBJ2-7; D remains ambiguous. V lost 4 bases, J lost 4 bases, and 8 bases lay in between. The CDR3 loop spans 12 amino acids. Per the germline V gene, CDR1 is MDHEN and CDR2 is SYDVKM. The CDR3 loop is CASSSGPYEQYF. The CDR3 DNA reads as TGTGCCAGCAGTTCCGGTCCGTACGAGCAGTACTTC.

The genes are TRBV11-2 and TRBJ2-1; 10 nucleotides agree with TRBD2. The trim removed 2 bases at V and 2 bases at J, leaving 0 bases unmatched. In germline, CDR1 is SGHAT, CDR2 FQNNGV. CDR3 length: 15 amino acids. CDR3 sequence reads: CASSLSGRAYNEQFF. In DNA form, the CDR3 reads TGTGCCAGCAGCTTAAGCGGGAGGGCCTACAATGAGCAGTTCTTC.

The chain carries TRBV9 and TRBJ2-7; D not resolved. Germline loops: CDR1 SGDLS, CDR2 YYNGEE. Trimming left V 4 bases short and J 3 bases short, with 11 bases between. This CDR3 has 13 amino acids. The CDR3 nucleotides are TGTGCCAGCAGCAACTCGGACGGCTACGAGCAGTACTTC. It yields the protein CASSNSDGYEQYF.

CDR3 nucleotide sequence: TGTGCCAGTAGTATGTACGAAGGGTTAGGCAATCAGCCCCAGCATTTT. Its protein is CASSMYEGLGNQPQHF. This chain uses TRBV19 with TRBJ1-5; no firm D call. The CDR3 spans 16 residues. Between the trimmed V and J ends, which lost 3 bases and 2 bases, there was a span of 14 bases. Per the germline V gene, CDR1 is LNHDA and CDR2 is SQIVND (reference sequence).

V usage is TRBV11-2 and J usage is TRBJ2-1, with D maybe TRBD2 (6 bases). CDR3 size: 14 residues. Trimming shortened V by 3 bases and J by 6 bases, and 12 bases separated the two germline ends. CDR1 is SGHAT and CDR2 is FQNNGV in the germline V gene. The CDR3, as DNA: TGTGCCAGCAGCTTCCTCGCGGGACTCAATGAGCAGTTCTTC. Protein: CASSFLAGLNEQFF.

The J gene is TRBJ2-1, the V gene TRBV5-1; 13 bases agree with TRBD2. V trimming: 3 bases; J trimming: 0 bases; junction bases outside the gene matches: 6. In germline, CDR1 is SGHRS, CDR2 YFSETQ. The CDR3 has 18 residues. The CDR3 nucleotides are TGCGCCAGCAGCTCGGGACTAGCGGGAAGGGTCTCCTACAATGAGCAGTTCTTC. Residues: CASSSGLAGRVSYNEQFF.